The T cell receptor (beta chain) under discussion was sequenced for a study of type 1 regulatory T cells (dated by TCRdb to about 2021). Describing the broader study: The study characterized an in vitro protocol that generated a Tr1-enriched, alloantigen-specific CD4 T cell product named T-allo10. T-allo10 was being tested clinically in patients with hematological malignancies who were undergoing allogeneic hematopoietic stem cell transplantation.

The CDR3 contains 15 residues, cysteine and phenylalanine counted. Only CDR3 DNA remains: 45 bases, in frame from the first base. V is pruned by 5 bases and J by 8 bases, leaving 13 bases of the junction without a gene match. Sequences DFQATT (CDR1) and SNEGSKA (CDR2) are obtained from the germline V gene (reference sequence). This clonotype was recorded a few times. This receptor's antigen is unknown. No base quality values were provided; no much bigger clone lies one nucleotide off. This sample was sequenced with an Illumina MiSeq. TCRdb reprocessing: public reads trimmed at Q25 with fastp, clones called with MiXCR, in-frame beta chains kept. Merged by CDR3 protein, the rows form single entries marked with the most common genes and DNA. The sample contains approximately 90,000 distinct CDR3 sequences, 31% of them found a single time. The top ten clones comprise less than 2.5% of the sample.

The chain employs TRBV20-1 and TRBJ2-1; TRBD2 aligns with 9 central bases. Material: CD4+ T cells, either the whole sample or a sorted fraction (not recorded which). This clonotype was sampled from a human donor in good health. CDR3 protein: CSAPRAGGGRDEQFF. The DNA reads as follows: TGCAGTGCTCCGAGGGCGGGTGGCGGGAGGGATGAGCAGTTCTTC.